The 15 T cell receptor beta chains below were found in one sample sequenced in a study of T cell responses to AZD1222 COVID-19 vaccine. The method was immunoSEQ multiplex PCR; TCRdb's version includes in-frame clones alone and lacks a portion of them. The sample lists 130,000 or so clones; approximately 90% were seen once. Source: peripheral blood, taken on day 0 of AZD1222 vaccination. These receptors came from an adult in good health.

The chain employs TRBV7-2 and TRBJ2-1; 9 bases are shared with TRBD2. J lost 6 bases, V lost 1 base, and 4 bases had no gene match. Germline loops: CDR1 SGHTA, CDR2 FQGNSA. The CDR3 runs to 15 residues. CDR3 nucleotides: TGTGCCAGCAGCTTAGAGGCGGGACTAGCCAATGAGCAGTTCTTC. Residues: CASSLEAGLANEQFF.

This chain connects TRBV6-2 or TRBV6-3 to TRBJ2-7; no definite D call. Trimming cost V 0 bases and J 6 bases, with 6 bases left between them. CDR1 MNHEY and CDR2 SVGEGT come from the germline V gene. The CDR3 spans 12 residues. The CDR3 protein is CASSYSPFEQYF. DNA of the CDR3: TGTGCCAGCAGTTACTCTCCTTTCGAGCAGTACTTC.

V is TRBV7-2 and J is TRBJ1-3; D is undetermined. Trimming shortened V by 2 bases and J by 7 bases, and 9 bases separated the two germline ends. CDR3 length equals 13 residues. Germline V lookup: CDR1 SGHTA, CDR2 FQGNSA. CDR3 residues: CASSLTNDNTIYF. The CDR3 bases are TGTGCCAGCAGCTTAACGAACGATAACACCATATATTTT. The full variable domain, with the rest looked up from reference TRBV7-2 and TRBJ1-3, is GAGVSQSPSNKVTEKGKDVELRCDPISGHTALYWYRQSLGQGLEFLIYFQGNSAPDKSGLPSDRFSAERTGGSVSTLTIQRTQQEDSAVYLCASSLTNDNTIYFGEGSWLTVV.

This clone was counted a single time. The genes are TRBV6-5 and TRBJ1-5, with no clear D. V was clipped by 6 bases and J by 0 bases, with 9 bases between them. This CDR3 has 14 amino acids. CDR1 is MNHEY and CDR2 is SVGAGI in the germline V gene. This CDR3 is CASRVSHSNQPQHF. The DNA for the CDR3 is TGTGCCAGCAGGGTCTCCCATAGCAATCAGCCCCAGCATTTT.

The CDR3, as DNA: TGTGCCAGTAGTATGTGGGTTTCGGGCACCGGGGAGCTGTTTTTT. Translated: CASSMWVSGTGELFF. V and J are TRBV19 and TRBJ2-2, with no clear D. CDR1 LNHDA and CDR2 SQIVND come from the germline V gene (reference sequence). V lost 3 bases to trimming and J lost 4 bases, with 12 bases between them. The CDR3 totals 15 residues.

This chain uses TRBV27 with TRBJ2-3; D unclear. Germline V gene lookup returns CDR1 MNHEY and CDR2 SMNVEV (reference sequence). V lost 4 bases and J 1 base, leaving 21 bases between the germline ends. This CDR3 has 18 residues. CDR3 loop: CASSSHFDSKGRTDTQYF. The DNA for the CDR3 is TGTGCCAGCAGTTCCCATTTCGACTCCAAAGGTCGCACAGATACGCAGTATTTT.

This sequence joins TRBV7-2 and TRBJ1-2; weak D call: TRBD1 (6 bases). Looked up from germline, CDR1 is SGHTA and CDR2 is FQGNSA. This CDR3 has 13 residues. Trimming shortened V by 3 bases and J by 8 bases, and 13 bases separated the two germline ends. The CDR3 DNA follows: TGTGCCAGCAGCTTTACAGGGCTTGACGGCTACACCTTC. This codes for CASSFTGLDGYTF.

The chain employs TRBV7-2 and TRBJ2-3; tentative D call: TRBD1 (6 bases). The CDR3 has 15 amino acids. Trimming left V 5 bases short and J 4 bases short, with 16 bases between. Germline CDR1 and CDR2: SGHTA and FQGNSA. The CDR3 nucleotides are TGTGCCAGCAGCAAGGGACAATTAAGTGCAGATACGCAGTATTTT. Amino acids: CASSKGQLSADTQYF.

The rearrangement joins TRBV28 to TRBJ1-4; 12 bases agree with TRBD1. The V segment lost 5 bases and the J segment 7 bases; nucleotides outside the gene matches: 5. Germline-derived CDR1 and CDR2 are MDHEN and SYDVKM. The length of the CDR3 is 15 residues. CDR3 DNA sequence: TGTGCCAGCAGTGGGGGACAGGGGGCCTTTGAAAAACTGTTTTTT. Protein: CASSGGQGAFEKLFF.

The V and J genes are TRBV6-2 or TRBV6-3 and TRBJ1-5; possible D gene TRBD1, 5 bases. V shed 2 bases and J shed 7 bases, with 9 bases lying between them. Germline CDR1 reads MNHEY; CDR2 reads SVGEGT. The length of the CDR3 is 13 residues. CDR3 bases: TGTGCCAGCAGTTACGACAGCATCCAGCCCCAGCATTTT. Its translation: CASSYDSIQPQHF.

The rearrangement joins TRBV27 to TRBJ1-6; D gene ambiguous. The CDR3 has 13 amino acids. Germline values: CDR1 MNHEY, CDR2 SMNVEV (reference sequence). Deletions cut 6 bases from V and 7 bases from J, with 10 bases between. The CDR3 region has the DNA TGTGCCAGCAGAGGAGTTCCGAATTCACCCCTCCACTTT. It yields the protein CASRGVPNSPLHF.

J is TRBJ1-1 and V is TRBV19; D remains unclear. The V end was cut by 2 bases, the J end by 8 bases, with 6 bases between. There are 11 residues in the CDR3. Germline V lookup: CDR1 LNHDA, CDR2 SQIVND (reference sequence). The CDR3 loop is CASSISGEAFF. The CDR3 nucleotides are TGTGCCAGTAGTATATCCGGGGAAGCTTTCTTT.

The chain has TRBV7-3 and TRBJ1-1; the match to TRBD1 covers 7 bases. The V gene end was trimmed by 5 bases and the J gene end by 5 bases; junction bases not matched to a gene: 14. Germline V gene lookup returns CDR1 SGHTA and CDR2 FQGTGA. The CDR3 extends over 16 amino acids. This CDR3 is CASSPRPTGRGTEAFF. The CDR3 DNA reads TGTGCCAGCAGCCCTCGCCCGACAGGGAGGGGGACTGAAGCTTTCTTT.

The V and J genes are TRBV28 and TRBJ1-4; TRBD1 aligns across 7 bases. CDR3 length: 13 residues. V gave up 8 bases and J gave up 8 bases; unmatched junction bases: 8. CDR1 is MDHEN and CDR2 is SYDVKM in the germline V gene. The CDR3 DNA reads TGTGCCAGCCGCAACAGGGGTTACGAAAAACTGTTTTTT. Translated: CASRNRGYEKLFF.

The chain carries TRBV4-2 and TRBJ1-6; 7 nucleotides match TRBD1. There are 17 residues in the CDR3. With 0 bases clipped from V and 4 bases from J, the junction kept 6 bases outside the gene matches. Germline CDR1 LGHNA, CDR2 YNFKEQ. CDR3 coding DNA: TGTGCCAGCAGCCAAGAACTCCGACAGGGATATAATTCACCCCTCCACTTT. Encoded protein: CASSQELRQGYNSPLHF.